This T cell receptor (beta chain) comes out of a study of CD8 T cells in ankylosing spondylitis. Study findings and constraints: Some of the motif variants had earlier been found in reactive arthritis patients' fluid and blood. CD8+ cells made up the disease-linked clones, which were relatively rare in peripheral blood. The study identified a TCR beta motif of about eight highly homologous variants that appeared characteristic of ankylosing spondylitis blood. Matched synovial fluid from ankylosing spondylitis patients was reported to be enriched for disease-linked clones.

This clonotype showed up just a few times. No antigen is known for it. Quantitative 5'-RACE was performed with molecular barcodes, and it yielded the TCR beta libraries. TCRdb passed the 5' RACE reads through MiXCR, listing each CDR3 protein once. The table records roughly 670,000 distinct CDR3 sequences, around 19% of them present only once. This CDR3 region has 15 residues. Germline V lookup: CDR1 SGHVS, CDR2 FQNEAQ. V trimming: 0 bases; J trimming: 8 bases; junction bases outside the gene matches: 7. This chain links TRBV7-8 with TRBJ2-4, with 7 bases matching TRBD2. The TCR comes from a male donor with ankylosing spondylitis. Sequencing used blood, either unsorted or a sorted T cell fraction (not recorded which). The CDR3 region is CASSLAGSGRDIQYF. CDR3 nucleotides: TGTGCCAGCAGCTTAGCGGGTTCGGGGAGGGACATTCAGTACTTC.